This is a list of T cell receptor beta chains from one sample in a study of CD8 T cells in Susac syndrome. TCRdb re-derived calls from the immunoSEQ multiplex PCR reads in MiXCR, one entry per CDR3 protein. The sample has about 140,000 distinct CDR3 sequences; approximately 95% are singletons. The material sequenced was CD4+ T cells from PBMCs. These TCRs come from a human donor with multiple sclerosis. Both conserved end residues are part of each CDR3. Each record gives: J gene, V gene, D gene, clone size, CDR3 protein, CDR3 DNA. The D gene is left open where the match is weak. A row's size may be missing; if present it is once, few, many or a size class.

TRBJ2-5,TRBV5-1,TRBD2,once,CASSLIAGDLQETQYF,TGCGCCAGCAGCTTGATAGCGGGGGACCTCCAAGAGACCCAGTACTTC
TRBJ2-5,TRBV9,TRBD2,NA,CASSAGTSRETQYF,TGTGCCAGCAGCGCAGGGACTAGCCGAGAGACCCAGTACTTC
TRBJ1-2,TRBV12-3/TRBV12-4,NA,NA,CASSLERTYGYTF,TGTGCCAGCAGTCTCGAGCGGACCTATGGCTACACCTTC
TRBJ2-7,TRBV4-2,TRBD2,NA,CASSQEIAGRVEQYF,TGTGCCAGCAGCCAAGAAATAGCGGGAAGGGTAGAGCAGTACTTC
TRBJ2-7,TRBV9,NA,few,CASSPGRGQSYEQYF,TGTGCCAGCAGCCCGGGGAGAGGACAGTCCTACGAGCAGTACTTC
TRBJ2-5,TRBV27,NA,NA,CASSLSPPGAQYF,TGTGCCAGCAGTTTATCACCACCGGGGGCCCAGTACTTC
TRBJ1-1,TRBV29-1,TRBD1,NA,CSVRGQVEAFF,TGCAGCGTGAGGGGACAGGTTGAAGCTTTCTTT
TRBJ1-1,TRBV3-1,NA,NA,CASSQWRNTEAFF,TGTGCCAGCAGCCAATGGAGGAACACTGAAGCTTTCTTT
TRBJ2-1,TRBV3-1,TRBD2,NA,CASSPTSGRAHSAEQFF,TGTGCCAGCAGCCCGACTAGCGGGAGGGCCCATTCGGCTGAGCAGTTCTTC
TRBJ1-6,TRBV3-1,TRBD1,NA,CASSPRAGGDSPLHF,TGTGCCAGCAGCCCCCGTGCAGGGGGTGATTCACCCCTCCACTTT
TRBJ1-6,TRBV3-1,NA,NA,CASGMSSYNSPLHF,TGTGCCAGCGGGATGAGCTCCTATAATTCACCCCTCCACTTT
TRBJ2-7,TRBV12-3/TRBV12-4,TRBD2,NA,CASRSSGRPEQYF,TGTGCCAGCAGATCTAGCGGGAGACCCGAGCAGTACTTC
TRBJ2-5,TRBV5-1,NA,NA,CASSLQGLETQYF,TGCGCCAGCAGCTTGCAGGGTTTGGAGACCCAGTACTTC
TRBJ2-1,TRBV9,TRBD2,NA,CASSVGLAGGLYNEQFF,TGTGCCAGCAGCGTGGGACTAGCGGGAGGCCTTTACAATGAGCAGTTCTTC
TRBJ1-1,TRBV27,NA,NA,CASSYDRLNTEAFF,TGTGCCAGCAGTTATGACAGGCTGAACACTGAAGCTTTCTTT
TRBJ1-5,TRBV7-9,TRBD1,NA,CASSFHGTGFNQPQHF,TGTGCCAGCAGCTTTCACGGGACAGGGTTCAATCAGCCCCAGCATTTT
TRBJ1-1,TRBV6-5,NA,NA,CASSRTGEAFF,TGTGCCAGCAGTCGCACAGGAGAAGCTTTCTTT
TRBJ2-7,TRBV2,NA,NA,CASSGVGQPYEQYF,TGTGCCAGCAGTGGGGTCGGACAGCCCTACGAGCAGTACTTC
TRBJ2-7,TRBV3-1,NA,NA,CASSTGNYEQYF,TGTGCCAGCAGCACCGGGAACTACGAGCAGTACTTC